This TCR beta chain was obtained from a study of CD8 T cell repertoires and HIV-1 epitope variants. The wider study: Controls included no peptide, Ebola AY9 epitope, and a CMV, EBV, flu pool. Whole-study findings and limits: Nine antigen-specific TCR beta clonotypes were found; more than five seemed cross-reactive to variants.

This clone was counted between two and nine times. The antigen is unknown. Profiling relied on immunoSEQ multiplex PCR, and the TCRdb table lists in-frame clones only, not all of them. The sample yields under 100,000 clones, approximately 70% seen once. The ends lost 0 bases at V and 4 bases at J; junction bases unmatched: 11. The CDR3 extends over 19 amino acids. Germline V gives CDR1 SGHRS, CDR2 YFSETQ. The origin of this receptor is a male donor with HIV. The chain joins TRBV5-1 to TRBJ2-1; 12 bases line up with TRBD2. Sequenced: uncultured baseline CD8+ T cells from peripheral blood mononuclear cells (PBMCs). The CDR3 nucleotides are TGCGCCAGCAGCTTGGGACTTCAACTAGCGGGAGGTCCTTACAATGAGCAGTTCTTC. Its translation is CASSLGLQLAGGPYNEQFF.